Sequencing of this T cell receptor beta chain was carried out in a study of blood T cells in healthy people across ages. With a J-beta primer mix and a sample-barcoded 5' primer, a second PCR ran 7 to 11 cycles. Sequencing yielded, for each sample, at least 3 million paired-end reads carrying CDR3. MiXCR, applied by TCRdb to the 5' RACE reads, yields one record per CDR3 protein. The sample includes more than 650,000 distinct CDR3 sequences, about a fifth seen only once; the top ten take around a fifth. In its sample, this clonotype was seen a few times. The sequence came from a man aged 70-80 years in good health. Sequencing used blood.

CDR3 sequence: CASSESSGSSYNEQFF. The CDR3 coding sequence is TGCGCCAGCAGCGAGTCTAGCGGGAGTTCCTACAATGAGCAGTTCTTC. This rearrangement joins TRBV5-1 to TRBJ2-1; TRBD2 matches 10 bases. Germline V gene data show CDR1 as SGHRS and CDR2 as YFSETQ. The CDR3 spans 16 residues. Unmatched junction bases numbered 5, after V lost 4 bases and J lost 1 base.